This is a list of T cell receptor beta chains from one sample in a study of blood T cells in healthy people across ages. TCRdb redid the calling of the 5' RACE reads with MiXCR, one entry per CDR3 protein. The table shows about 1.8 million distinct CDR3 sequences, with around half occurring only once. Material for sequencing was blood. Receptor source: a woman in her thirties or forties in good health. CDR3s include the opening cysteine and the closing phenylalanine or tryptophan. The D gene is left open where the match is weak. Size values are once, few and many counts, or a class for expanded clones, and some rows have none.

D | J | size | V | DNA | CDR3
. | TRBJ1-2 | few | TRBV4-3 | TGCGCCAGCAGCCAAGGATTAGCTCTGGGACAAGGATCTACTAACTATGGCTACACCTTC | CASSQGLALGQGSTNYGYTF
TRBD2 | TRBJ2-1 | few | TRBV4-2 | TGTGCCAACAGCCGCACTAGCGGGGGGGCCAGGTCCTACAATGAGCAGTTCTTC | CANSRTSGGARSYNEQFF
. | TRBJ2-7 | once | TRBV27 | TGTGCCAGCAGTCCGATCGGGGTGGCCTACGAGCAGTACTTC | CASSPIGVAYEQYF
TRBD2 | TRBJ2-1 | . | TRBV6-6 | TGTGCCAGCACCCAGCCCTCGTCGAAGCGGGGCGGGAATGAGCAGTTCTTC | CASTQPSSKRGGNEQFF
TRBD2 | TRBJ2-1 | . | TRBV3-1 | TGTGCCAGCAGCCGAAGAGGCGGGGGGGTCATTCCTGAGCAGTTCTTC | CASSRRGGGVIPEQFF
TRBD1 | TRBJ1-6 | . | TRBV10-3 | TGTGCCCCGGAGAGAGGGGACAGCTCCTATAATTCACCCCTCCACTTT | CAPERGDSSYNSPLHF
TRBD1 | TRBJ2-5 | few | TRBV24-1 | TGTGCCACCAGCCGGACGACAGGGGGAGAAGAGACCCAGTACTTC | CATSRTTGGEETQYF
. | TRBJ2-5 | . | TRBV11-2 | TGTGCCAGCAGCTTAGAAATTGGAGATTCCCGCGAGACCCAGTACTTC | CASSLEIGDSRETQYF
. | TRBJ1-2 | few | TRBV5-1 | TGCGCCAGCAGACAAACAGAAAACTATGGCTACACCTTC | CASRQTENYGYTF
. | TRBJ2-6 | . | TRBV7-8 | TGTGCCAGCAGCCTGGGAGCTGCTCTATCTGGGGCCAACGTCCTGACTTTC | CASSLGAALSGANVLTF
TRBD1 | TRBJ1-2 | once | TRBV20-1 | TGTAGTGCATACAGGGGATCCTATGGCTACACCTTC | CSAYRGSYGYTF
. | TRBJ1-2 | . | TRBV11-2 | TGTGCCAGCAGCTTAGATCCCAGGGGTTGGTACGATGGCTACACCTTC | CASSLDPRGWYDGYTF
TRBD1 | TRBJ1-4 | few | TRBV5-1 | TGCGCCAGCAGCTCGGTCGGACAGGCTGAAAAACTGTTTTTT | CASSSVGQAEKLFF